These T cell receptor beta chains were read from a single sample in a study of T cells in Graves' hyperthyroidism and ophthalmopathy. One entry per CDR3 protein results from TCRdb running MiXCR on the multiplex PCR reads. The sample consists of some 350,000 distinct CDR3 sequences, approximately 16% of them appearing once. The material sequenced was blood. The receptor set was obtained from a woman aged 60-75 years with Graves' ophthalmopathy. CDR3s include the opening cysteine and the closing phenylalanine or tryptophan. D genes are given only for firm matches. A clone size is listed for some rows: how often the clone was seen (once, few, many), or a class if it is expanded.

D gene,J gene,CDR3 length,clone size,V gene,CDR3 protein,CDR3 DNA
TRBD1,TRBJ2-7,16,many,TRBV5-1,CASSLSPGTGPYEQYF,TGCGCCAGCAGCTTATCGCCCGGGACAGGGCCCTACGAGCAGTACTTC
TRBD1,TRBJ2-3,16,few,TRBV5-8,CASRTGTGGHTDTQYF,TGTGCCAGCAGGACCGGGACAGGGGGGCACACAGATACGCAGTATTTT
TRBD1,TRBJ2-2,16,NA,TRBV24-1,CATSDRTGRNTGELFF,TGTGCCACCAGTGATAGGACAGGGCGTAACACCGGGGAGCTGTTTTTT
TRBD2,TRBJ2-1,17,many,TRBV20-1,CSARDLYGREPYNKQFF,TGCAGTGCTAGAGATCTATACGGGAGGGAACCCTACAATAAGCAGTTCTTC
TRBD2,TRBJ2-3,16,NA,TRBV24-1,CATSEATSGITDTQYF,TGTGCCACCAGTGAGGCGACTAGCGGGATCACAGATACGCAGTATTTT
TRBD2,TRBJ2-7,14,many,TRBV2,CASRTSGTTYEQYF,TGTGCCAGCAGAACTAGCGGGACAACCTACGAGCAGTACTTC
TRBD1,TRBJ1-4,16,NA,TRBV5-1,CASSRRDRGTNEKLFF,TGCGCCAGCAGTAGACGGGACAGGGGCACTAATGAAAAACTGTTTTTT
NA,TRBJ2-1,15,many,TRBV5-1,CASSLEGQDYNEQFF,TGCGCCAGCAGCTTGGAGGGACAAGACTACAATGAGCAGTTCTTC
NA,TRBJ1-1,12,many,TRBV12-3/TRBV12-4,CASRRVGTEAFF,TGTGCCAGCAGGAGGGTTGGCACTGAAGCTTTCTTT
NA,TRBJ2-5,14,NA,TRBV12-3/TRBV12-4,CASRPQGGGETQYF,TGTGCCAGCAGACCTCAGGGGGGAGGAGAGACCCAGTACTTC
NA,TRBJ2-7,15,NA,TRBV2,CASSGGGDRPYEQYF,TGTGCCAGCAGCGGGGGGGGGGACAGGCCCTACGAGCAGTACTTC
NA,TRBJ1-2,14,many,TRBV27,CASSPTGGPIGYTF,TGTGCCAGCAGTCCGACCGGAGGGCCAATCGGCTACACCTTC
NA,TRBJ2-3,12,many,TRBV2,CASSDNLASQYF,TGTGCCAGCAGTGATAATTTAGCCTCCCAGTATTTT
NA,TRBJ2-1,13,NA,TRBV4-2,CASSSAGTNEQFF,TGTGCCAGCAGCTCAGCGGGTACCAATGAGCAGTTCTTC
NA,TRBJ2-7,15,many,TRBV28,CASSSVEGDLYEQYF,TGTGCCAGCAGTTCAGTGGAGGGGGACCTGTACGAGCAGTACTTC
NA,TRBJ2-3,13,many,TRBV27,CASSLSRQLTQYF,TGTGCCAGCAGTTTAAGCAGGCAACTTACGCAGTATTTT
NA,TRBJ1-5,15,many,TRBV28,CASSRIRARNQPQHF,TGTGCCAGCAGTCGAATCAGGGCCCGCAATCAGCCCCAGCATTTT
NA,TRBJ2-7,14,many,TRBV20-1,CSAGGLGSPGEQYF,TGCAGTGCTGGAGGTTTGGGTTCCCCGGGCGAGCAGTACTTC
TRBD2,TRBJ2-1,16,NA,TRBV20-1,CSARAGLAGRGGEQFF,TGCAGTGCTAGAGCGGGACTAGCGGGAAGGGGGGGTGAGCAGTTCTTC
TRBD1,TRBJ2-4,14,NA,TRBV5-6,CASSFPGQRNIQYF,TGTGCCAGCAGCTTCCCGGGACAGAGGAACATTCAGTACTTC
NA,TRBJ2-1,15,NA,TRBV24-1,CATGRETYGRNEQFF,TGTGCCACCGGTCGGGAGACTTATGGCAGGAATGAGCAGTTCTTC
NA,TRBJ2-1,14,NA,TRBV19,CASSRGRDYNEQFF,TGTGCCAGTAGTAGGGGTCGTGACTACAATGAGCAGTTCTTC
NA,TRBJ2-1,13,many,TRBV24-1,CATSGSLGNEQFF,TGTGCCACCAGTGGCTCACTAGGCAATGAGCAGTTCTTC
NA,TRBJ2-3,12,many,TRBV3-1,CASSQLADTQYF,TGTGCCAGCAGCCAATTAGCAGATACGCAGTATTTT
TRBD2,TRBJ2-5,15,many,TRBV2,CASIMTSGRAETQYF,TGTGCCAGCATTATGACTAGCGGGAGGGCTGAGACCCAGTACTTC
TRBD2,TRBJ2-7,16,few,TRBV4-1,CASSQDSSGSLYEQYF,TGCGCCAGCAGCCAAGATAGCAGCGGGAGTCTCTACGAGCAGTACTTC
NA,TRBJ2-3,15,few,TRBV29-1,CSAPPAQRGTDTQYF,TGCAGCGCCCCCCCCGCACAAAGGGGCACAGATACGCAGTATTTT
NA,TRBJ1-2,12,NA,TRBV28,CASSAPDGGYTF,TGTGCCAGCAGTGCCCCGGATGGAGGCTACACCTTC
TRBD2,TRBJ2-1,16,NA,TRBV7-9,CASSTVPGLDHNEQFF,TGTGCCAGCAGCACCGTTCCGGGACTAGACCACAATGAGCAGTTCTTC
TRBD2,TRBJ2-7,14,many,TRBV28,CASRPTSGRPEQYF,TGTGCCAGCAGGCCGACTAGCGGGAGGCCCGAGCAGTACTTC
NA,TRBJ2-5,14,NA,TRBV19,CASSIGDVQETQYF,TGTGCCAGTAGTATCGGGGATGTTCAAGAGACCCAGTACTTC
NA,TRBJ2-1,15,few,TRBV4-1,CASSQARGDYNEQFF,TGCGCCAGCAGCCAAGCGCGCGGGGACTACAATGAGCAGTTCTTC
NA,TRBJ1-2,14,many,TRBV7-8,CASSFSGVGYGYTF,TGTGCCAGCAGCTTTTCAGGGGTGGGCTATGGCTACACCTTC
NA,TRBJ2-7,12,many,TRBV12-3/TRBV12-4,CASSRGSYEQYF,TGTGCCAGCAGTCGAGGGTCCTACGAGCAGTACTTC
TRBD2,TRBJ2-5,16,NA,TRBV3-1,CASSERTREGRETQYF,TGTGCCAGCAGCGAAAGAACCCGGGAGGGGAGGGAGACCCAGTACTTC
NA,TRBJ1-1,14,few,TRBV27,CASSLSPTVAEAFF,TGTGCCAGCAGTTTATCTCCTACGGTGGCTGAAGCTTTCTTT
TRBD1,TRBJ2-7,14,many,TRBV5-1,CASSLGTGAYEQYF,TGCGCCAGCAGCTTGGGGACAGGGGCCTACGAGCAGTACTTC
TRBD2,TRBJ2-5,17,NA,TRBV20-1,CSARGASGRNYQETQYF,TGCAGTGCTAGAGGGGCTAGCGGGAGGAACTACCAAGAGACCCAGTACTTC
TRBD2,TRBJ2-1,15,many,TRBV5-1,CASSLGTSGSYEQFF,TGCGCCAGCAGCTTGGGGACTAGCGGGAGTTATGAGCAGTTCTTC
NA,TRBJ1-5,13,NA,TRBV5-6,CASSSGFNQPQHF,TGTGCCAGCAGCTCCGGTTTCAATCAGCCCCAGCATTTT
TRBD1,TRBJ2-2,16,many,TRBV9,CASRGAGGRNTGELFF,TGTGCCAGCAGAGGGGCAGGGGGCAGAAACACCGGGGAGCTGTTTTTT
TRBD1,TRBJ2-1,16,NA,TRBV2,CASSGTGTGRYNEQFF,TGTGCCAGCAGCGGTACCGGGACAGGGAGGTACAATGAGCAGTTCTTC
NA,TRBJ2-1,16,NA,TRBV11-2,CASSERRVLSYNEQFF,TGTGCCAGCAGTGAAAGGCGGGTTCTCTCCTACAATGAGCAGTTCTTC
NA,TRBJ2-2,13,NA,TRBV6-1,CASAGDVTGELFF,TGTGCCAGCGCTGGAGATGTTACCGGGGAGCTGTTTTTT
TRBD1,TRBJ2-2,15,NA,TRBV12-3/TRBV12-4,CASRTDRGSGGELFF,TGTGCCAGCAGGACGGACAGGGGATCGGGCGGGGAGCTGTTTTTT
NA,TRBJ2-1,13,few,TRBV12-3/TRBV12-4,CASSRDTQETQFF,TGTGCCAGCAGTAGGGACACCCAAGAGACCCAGTTCTTC
NA,TRBJ2-7,15,many,TRBV6-1,CASSRNRDLTYEQYF,TGTGCCAGCAGCCGAAACCGGGACCTCACCTACGAGCAGTACTTC
NA,TRBJ1-5,12,few,TRBV19,CASKSPTQPQHF,TGTGCCAGTAAAAGCCCAACTCAGCCCCAGCATTTT